This is a list of T cell receptor beta chains from one sample in a study of blood T cell repertoires in COVID-19. TCRdb's copy holds only in-frame clones and misses some; the assay was immunoSEQ multiplex PCR. This table has some 200,000 clones, under 85% appearing once. The sequencing sample was made of peripheral blood. The receptors come from a woman older than 75 with acute or convalescent COVID-19. The CDR3 runs from the conserved cysteine through the conserved F or W. D genes are given only for firm matches. Size tells how often a clone was seen (once, few, many) or the class of an expanded clone, and some rows leave it out.

j_gene,v_gene,abundance,d_gene,CDR3aa,CDR3nt
TRBJ2-7,TRBV6-5,.,TRBD1,CASSPDRGLPYEQYF,TGTGCCAGCAGTCCGGACAGGGGGCTACCCTACGAGCAGTACTTC
TRBJ1-2,TRBV7-9,.,.,CASSPDGHSGLVGYTF,TGTGCCAGCAGCCCAGATGGACATTCGGGCCTTGTTGGCTACACCTTC
TRBJ1-1,TRBV6-5,.,TRBD1,CASSYSSTGQGDEAFF,TGTGCCAGCAGTTACTCGTCCACCGGACAGGGCGATGAAGCTTTCTTT
TRBJ2-2,TRBV7-9,.,TRBD1,CAHSGTANTGELFF,TGTGCCCACTCGGGGACAGCGAACACCGGGGAGCTGTTTTTT
TRBJ2-5,TRBV3-1/TRBV3-2,.,TRBD2,CASSQRSGGQETQYF,TGTGCCAGCAGCCAGCGGTCGGGGGGACAAGAGACCCAGTACTTC
TRBJ1-4,TRBV3-1/TRBV3-2,.,TRBD1,CASSQDGTGSAKLFF,TGTGCCAGCAGCCAAGACGGGACAGGATCGGCAAAACTGTTTTTT
TRBJ1-1,TRBV5-4,.,TRBD1,CASSRGGWTTEAFF,TGTGCCAGCAGTCGAGGGGGCTGGACCACTGAAGCTTTCTTT
TRBJ1-5,TRBV19,.,.,CASIATYSNQPQHF,TGTGCCAGTATAGCCACCTATAGCAATCAGCCCCAGCATTTT
TRBJ1-2,TRBV12-3/TRBV12-4,.,.,CASSFRYGYTF,TGTGCCAGCAGTTTTCGCTATGGCTACACCTTC
TRBJ1-5,TRBV9,.,.,CASSVGGGSQPQHF,TGTGCCAGCAGCGTAGGGGGCGGGAGTCAGCCCCAGCATTTT
TRBJ1-1,TRBV7-9,.,.,CASSLRETGGGETEAFF,TGTGCCAGCAGCTTACGGGAGACGGGGGGCGGGGAAACTGAAGCTTTCTTT
TRBJ1-5,TRBV2,.,.,CASSEWGRDQPQHF,TGTGCCAGCAGTGAGTGGGGCAGGGATCAGCCCCAGCATTTT
TRBJ2-7,TRBV6-5,.,.,CASSRDWDEQYF,TGTGCCAGCAGCCGCGACTGGGACGAGCAGTACTTC
TRBJ2-5,TRBV19,.,.,CASRASVGTQYF,TGTGCCAGTAGGGCTAGCGTTGGGACCCAGTACTTC
TRBJ2-3,TRBV5-1,.,TRBD2,CASSLERGAGTQYF,TGCGCCAGCAGCTTGGAGCGGGGGGCTGGTACGCAGTATTTT
TRBJ2-3,TRBV4-1,.,TRBD2,CASSQVAGATTDTQYF,TGCGCCAGCAGCCAAGTAGCGGGGGCCACCACAGATACGCAGTATTTT
TRBJ2-2,TRBV3-1/TRBV3-2,.,.,CASSQLGDTGELFF,TGTGCCAGCAGCCAATTAGGGGACACCGGGGAGCTGTTTTTT
TRBJ1-4,TRBV5-4,.,.,CASSFPGRGEKLFF,TGTGCCAGCAGCTTTCCCGGCCGGGGGGAAAAACTGTTTTTT
TRBJ2-7,TRBV7-2,.,TRBD2,CASSPTGTSETYEQYF,TGTGCCAGCAGCCCCACGGGGACTAGCGAAACCTACGAGCAGTACTTC
TRBJ1-5,TRBV5-1,.,.,CASSLEARGYAWPQHF,TGCGCCAGCAGCTTGGAGGCCAGGGGTTATGCTTGGCCCCAGCATTTT
TRBJ1-2,TRBV20-1,.,TRBD1,CSASPWTGYGYTF,TGCAGTGCTAGTCCCTGGACAGGGTATGGCTACACCTTC
TRBJ2-3,TRBV5-4,.,.,CASSTPGSGSTDTQYF,TGTGCCAGCAGCACCCCCGGAAGCGGTAGCACAGATACGCAGTATTTT
TRBJ1-6,TRBV19,once,TRBD1,CASTTQGPNSPLHF,TGTGCCAGTACCACACAGGGGCCCAATTCACCCCTCCACTTT
TRBJ2-2,TRBV9,.,TRBD2,CASSPRLAGEITGELFF,TGTGCCAGCAGCCCACGACTAGCGGGGGAGATCACCGGGGAGCTGTTTTTT
TRBJ2-3,TRBV5-5,.,.,CASSPQHRTLADTQYF,TGTGCCAGCAGTCCTCAACACAGGACGCTGGCAGATACGCAGTATTTT
TRBJ2-7,TRBV11-2,.,.,CASSLDSIREQYF,TGTGCCAGCAGCCTGGACTCAATTAGGGAGCAGTACTTC
TRBJ2-2,TRBV7-2,few,.,CATQSPSGGELFF,TGTGCCACCCAGAGCCCCTCGGGCGGGGAGCTGTTTTTT
TRBJ1-3,TRBV6-8,.,.,CASSSYGESSGNTIYF,TGTGCCAGCAGTTCGTACGGGGAGAGCTCTGGAAACACCATATATTTT
TRBJ2-2,TRBV12-3/TRBV12-4,.,TRBD1,CASTIQGVGELFF,TGTGCCAGCACCATCCAGGGGGTCGGGGAGCTGTTTTTT
TRBJ2-2,TRBV6-5,.,TRBD2,CASRTRYISGELFF,TGTGCCAGCCGGACTAGGTATATCAGCGGGGAGCTGTTTTTT
TRBJ2-1,TRBV7-8,.,TRBD2,CASSLVDLAGPDEQFF,TGTGCCAGCAGCTTGGTGGATCTAGCGGGACCGGATGAGCAGTTCTTC
TRBJ1-1,TRBV2,.,.,CASSERGTEAFF,TGTGCCAGCAGTGAACGGGGAACTGAAGCTTTCTTT